A single sample is the source of the 15 T cell receptor beta chains below, sequenced in a study of T cell responses to AZD1222 COVID-19 vaccine. Assay: immunoSEQ multiplex PCR; the TCRdb copy retains only in-frame clones and omits some. The sample lists about 130,000 clones, less than 95% occurring once. The sequencing here drew on peripheral blood, taken on day 0 of AZD1222 vaccination. These receptors were obtained from an adult in good health.

This chain uses TRBV9 with TRBJ2-7; 7 nucleotides match TRBD1. The CDR3 spans 16 residues. Germline V CDR1 and CDR2: SGDLS, YYNGEE. V trimming: 3 bases; J trimming: 1 base; junction bases outside the gene matches: 10. CDR3: CASSATTGTASYEQYF. As DNA, the CDR3 is TGTGCCAGCAGCGCCACCACCGGGACAGCTTCCTACGAGCAGTACTTC.

The J gene is TRBJ2-5, the V gene TRBV25-1, with D maybe TRBD2 (5 bases). Germline values: CDR1 MGHDK, CDR2 SYGVNS. Trimming removed 8 bases from V and 3 bases from J, with 13 bases in between. The CDR3 totals 13 residues. CDR3 residues: CASAAGLEETQYF. The CDR3 nucleotides are TGTGCCAGCGCCGCAGGACTGGAAGAGACCCAGTACTTC. The full variable domain, rest sourced from reference TRBV25-1 and TRBJ2-5, is EADIYQTPRYLVIGTGKKITLECSQTMGHDKMYWYQQDPGMELHLIHYSYGVNSTEKGDLSSESTVSRIRTEHFPLTLESARPSHTSQYLCASAAGLEETQYFGPGTRLLVL.

The rearrangement joins TRBV9 to TRBJ1-6, with D possibly TRBD1 on 6 matching bases. The germline CDR1 and CDR2 sequences are SGDLS and YYNGEE. Between the trimmed V and J ends, which lost 1 base and 7 bases, there was a span of 15 bases. This CDR3 is 16 amino acids long. The CDR3 coding sequence is TGTGCCAGCAGCGTACAAACAGGGTTTGAGAATTCACCCCTCCACTTT. Amino acids: CASSVQTGFENSPLHF. The full variable domain, rest sourced from reference TRBV9 and TRBJ1-6, is DSGVTQTPKHLITATGQRVTLRCSPRSGDLSVYWYQQSLDQGLQFLIQYYNGEERAKGNILERFSAQQFPDLHSELNLSSLELGDSALYFCASSVQTGFENSPLHFGNGTRLTVT.

The rearrangement uses TRBV5-1 and TRBJ2-1; D ambiguous. Between the trimmed V and J ends, which lost 1 base and 3 bases, there was a span of 11 bases. The V gene's germline CDR1 is SGHRS and CDR2 YFSETQ. The CDR3 is made up of 15 amino acids. The CDR3 reads CASSLNLQIYNEQFF. The CDR3 nucleotides read TGCGCCAGCAGCTTGAACTTACAGATCTACAATGAGCAGTTCTTC.

The chain employs TRBV7-9 and TRBJ1-2; the D gene is possibly TRBD1 (5 bases). This CDR3 has 13 amino acids. The V end was cut by 5 bases, the J end by 6 bases, with 13 bases between. CDR1 and CDR2 (germline): SEHNR, FQNEAQ (reference sequence). In nucleotides, the CDR3 is TGTGCCAGCAGCCCCGGGACCCACAATGGCTACACCTTC. Encoded protein: CASSPGTHNGYTF.

The rearrangement joins TRBV5-4 to TRBJ2-5; perhaps TRBD1 as D (7 bases). The CDR3 extends over 16 amino acids. Germline V lookup: CDR1 SGHNT, CDR2 YYREEE (reference sequence). Trimming left V 4 bases short and J 5 bases short, with 21 bases between. Here the CDR3 DNA reads TGTGCCAGCAGCCATTGGGCACAGGGGAGGAGGGAGACCCAGTACTTC. Translation: CASSHWAQGRRETQYF. The whole variable domain, remainder taken from reference TRBV5-4 and TRBJ2-5, is ETGVTQSPTHLIKTRGQQVTLRCSSQSGHNTVSWYQQALGQGPQFIFQYYREEENGRGNFPPRFSGLQFPNYSSELNVNALELDDSALYLCASSHWAQGRRETQYFGPGTRLLVL.

The chain joins TRBV11-2 to TRBJ2-1; 12 bases are shared with TRBD2. CDR1 SGHAT and CDR2 FQNNGV come from the germline V gene. The trim removed 5 bases at V and 8 bases at J, leaving 10 bases unmatched. The CDR3 extends over 16 amino acids. CDR3 sequence: CASSPRLAGVGDEQFF. CDR3 nucleotides: TGTGCCAGCAGCCCCAGACTAGCGGGGGTAGGGGATGAGCAGTTCTTC.

The chain links TRBV4-3 to TRBJ1-3, with D possibly being TRBD1 (6 bases). From germline, CDR1 is LGHNA and CDR2 YSLEER. The CDR3 has 15 residues. The V and J ends lost 1 base and 4 bases respectively, with 11 bases between them. The CDR3 loop reads CASSQVGGLGNTIYF. Here the CDR3 DNA reads TGCGCCAGCAGCCAAGTGGGGGGCCTGGGAAACACCATATATTTT.

The V call is TRBV5-6, the J call TRBJ1-5; TRBD1 matches at 8 bases. The V and J ends lost 4 bases and 1 base, in that order; junction bases with no gene match: 4. This CDR3 region has 15 residues. Germline CDR1 SGHDT, CDR2 YYEEEE. The CDR3 coding sequence is TGTGCCAGCAGCCGCCACAGGGGGAGCAATCAGCCCCAGCATTTT. Its translation: CASSRHRGSNQPQHF.

The rearrangement uses TRBV6-4 and TRBJ2-6, with unresolved D. V lost 0 bases and J lost 0, with 6 bases in between. The CDR3 is 16 residues long. CDR1 and CDR2 (germline): MRHNA, SNTAGT. The CDR3 region is CASSDSKGSGANVLTF. The CDR3 region has the DNA TGTGCCAGCAGTGACTCAAAGGGCTCTGGGGCCAACGTCCTGACTTTC.

This sequence joins TRBV7-8 and TRBJ1-3, with D unclear. Germline-derived CDR1 and CDR2 are SGHVS and FQNEAQ. Trimming removed 6 bases from V and 0 bases from J, with 15 bases in between. The CDR3 has 16 residues. CDR3 DNA sequence: TGTGCCAGCAGTTTCACATCGGGGAACTCTGGAAACACCATATATTTT. This encodes CASSFTSGNSGNTIYF.

The rearrangement joins TRBV13 to TRBJ2-6; no definite D call. Between the trimmed V and J ends, which lost 5 bases and 0 bases, there was a span of 11 bases. Germline CDR1 is PRHDT and CDR2 is FYEKMQ (reference sequence). The CDR3 runs 16 residues. The CDR3 here is CASSETAFSGANVLTF. For the CDR3, the DNA is TGTGCCAGCAGCGAGACTGCCTTCTCTGGGGCCAACGTCCTGACTTTC.

The V and J genes are TRBV19 and TRBJ1-1, with a tentative D call TRBD1 (5 bases). This CDR3 spans 14 amino acids. The V end was cut by 3 bases, the J end by 1 base, with 9 bases between. Germline V gives CDR1 LNHDA, CDR2 SQIVND (reference sequence). The CDR3 bases are TGTGCCAGTAGTATGGACACCCAGAACACTGAAGCTTTCTTT. This sequence encodes CASSMDTQNTEAFF.

The genes are TRBV2 and TRBJ2-7; tentatively, D is TRBD2 (5 bases). Trimming shortened V by 8 bases and J by 5 bases, and 10 bases separated the two germline ends. The CDR3 loop spans 11 amino acids. The germline V gene encodes CDR1 SNHLY and CDR2 FYNNEI. The CDR3 sequence: CASGGPNEQYF. The CDR3, as DNA: TGTGCCAGCGGAGGCCCCAACGAGCAGTACTTC.

The chain uses TRBV4-2 and TRBJ1-2, with TRBD1 identical over 8 bases. The CDR3 extends over 19 amino acids. Germline CDR1 and CDR2: LGHNA and YNFKEQ. After removal of 0 bases from V and 2 bases from J, the junction contained 14 bases not matched to a gene. This chain's CDR3 is CASSQDWGGMGQVNYGYTF. The DNA for the CDR3 is TGTGCCAGCAGCCAAGATTGGGGCGGAATGGGACAGGTGAACTATGGCTACACCTTC.